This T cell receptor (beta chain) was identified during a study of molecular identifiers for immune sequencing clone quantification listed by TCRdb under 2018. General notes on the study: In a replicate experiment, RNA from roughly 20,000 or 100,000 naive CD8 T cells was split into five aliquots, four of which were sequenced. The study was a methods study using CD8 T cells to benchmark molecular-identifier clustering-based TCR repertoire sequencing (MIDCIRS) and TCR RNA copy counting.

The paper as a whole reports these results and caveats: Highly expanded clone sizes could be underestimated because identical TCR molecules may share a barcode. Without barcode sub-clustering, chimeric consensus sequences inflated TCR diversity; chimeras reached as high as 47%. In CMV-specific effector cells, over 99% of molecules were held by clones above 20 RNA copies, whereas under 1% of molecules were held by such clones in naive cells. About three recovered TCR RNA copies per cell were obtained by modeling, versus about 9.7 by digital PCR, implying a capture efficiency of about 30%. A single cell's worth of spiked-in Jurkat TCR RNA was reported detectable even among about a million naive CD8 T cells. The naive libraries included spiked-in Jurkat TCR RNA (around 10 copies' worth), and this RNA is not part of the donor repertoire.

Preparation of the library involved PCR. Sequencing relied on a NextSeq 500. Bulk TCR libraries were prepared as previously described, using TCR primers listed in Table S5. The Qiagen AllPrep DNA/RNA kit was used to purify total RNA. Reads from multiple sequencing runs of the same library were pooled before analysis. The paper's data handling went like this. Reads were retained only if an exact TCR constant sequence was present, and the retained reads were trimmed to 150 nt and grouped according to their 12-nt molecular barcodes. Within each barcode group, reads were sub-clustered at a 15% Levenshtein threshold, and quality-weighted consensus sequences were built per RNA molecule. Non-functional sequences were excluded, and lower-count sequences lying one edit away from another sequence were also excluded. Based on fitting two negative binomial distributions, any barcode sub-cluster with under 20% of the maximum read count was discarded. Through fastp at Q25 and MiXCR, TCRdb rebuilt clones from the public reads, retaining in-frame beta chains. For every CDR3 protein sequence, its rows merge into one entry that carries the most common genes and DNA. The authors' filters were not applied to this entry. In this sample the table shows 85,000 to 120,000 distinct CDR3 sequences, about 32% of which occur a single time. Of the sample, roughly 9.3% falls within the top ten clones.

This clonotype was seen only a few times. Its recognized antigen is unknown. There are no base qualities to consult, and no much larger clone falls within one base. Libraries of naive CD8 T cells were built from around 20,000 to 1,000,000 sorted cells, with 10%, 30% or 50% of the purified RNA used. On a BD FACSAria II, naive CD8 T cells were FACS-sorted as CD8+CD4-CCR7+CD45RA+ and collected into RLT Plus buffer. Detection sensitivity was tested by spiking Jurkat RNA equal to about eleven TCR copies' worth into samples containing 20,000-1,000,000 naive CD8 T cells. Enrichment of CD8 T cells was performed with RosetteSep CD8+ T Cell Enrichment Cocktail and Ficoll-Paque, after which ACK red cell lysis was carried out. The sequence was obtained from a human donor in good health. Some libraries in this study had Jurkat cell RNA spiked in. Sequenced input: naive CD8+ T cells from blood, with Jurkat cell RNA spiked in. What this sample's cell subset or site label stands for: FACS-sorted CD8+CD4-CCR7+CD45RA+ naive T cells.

The CDR3 reads as follows: CASSRQYNEQFF. The nucleotide sequence is TGTGCCAGCAGTAGACAATACAATGAGCAGTTCTTC. The receptor chain draws on TRBV12-3 or TRBV12-4 and TRBJ2-1, with the D gene not clear enough to name. The CDR3 covers 12 residues, taking in both the cysteine and the phenylalanine. Only CDR3 DNA is held: 36 bases, read in frame from base 1. V was cut back by 5 bases and J by 4 bases, leaving a gap of 6 bases between them.